This T cell receptor beta chain was captured in a study of blood T cell repertoires in COVID-19. Study at large: PBMCs, B-cell-depleted T cells, or T cells were the source of the cDNA or gDNA that made up the material.

The CDR3 totals 10 residues. Germline assignment: CDR1 SQVTM and CDR2 ANQGSEA. Trimming pared 4 bases from V and 6 bases from J, leaving 6 bases between. Methods used by the authors: The authors estimated nucleated cell counts from reference gene primer amplification. Repertoires were generated with immunoSEQ multiplex PCR, while TCRdb's copy carries only in-frame clones and drops some. The V and J calls and clone size come from that table; D and trimming were worked out from the DNA. Of some 140,000 clones listed, 81% are singletons. This chain uses TRBV29-1 with TRBJ1-2; D gene ambiguous. The sequenced sample consisted of peripheral blood. The sequence was collected from a woman aged 55 to 70 with active or convalescent COVID-19. CDR3 coding DNA: TGCAGCGTTGGACATAATGGCTACACCTTC. Protein product: CSVGHNGYTF.